Reported below is one T cell receptor (beta chain). The assay was immunoSEQ multiplex PCR, and TCRdb's table has in-frame clones only and misses some. Of approximately 35,000 clones in the sample, about 89% were seen once. The CDR3 consists of 13 residues. Deletions cut 1 base from V and 5 bases from J, with 8 bases between. Germline CDR1 is SEHNR and CDR2 is FQNEAQ (reference sequence). These data come from a study of blood T cell repertoires in COVID-19. The specimen sequenced was peripheral blood. The sequence came from a human donor with active COVID-19. The donor label of this sample is uncertain. The chain links TRBV7-9 to TRBJ1-1; the D is unclear. The chain's CDR3 is CASSLGWATEAFF. Written as DNA, the CDR3 is TGTGCCAGCAGCTTAGGTTGGGCGACTGAAGCTTTCTTT.